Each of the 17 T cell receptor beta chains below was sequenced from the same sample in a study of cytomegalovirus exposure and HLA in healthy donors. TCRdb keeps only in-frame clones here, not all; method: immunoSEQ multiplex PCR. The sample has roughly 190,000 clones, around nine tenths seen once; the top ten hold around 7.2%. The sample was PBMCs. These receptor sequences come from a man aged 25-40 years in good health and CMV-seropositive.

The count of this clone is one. The DNA for the CDR3 is TGTGCCAGCAGTTCCCACGCAGATACGCAGTATTTT. It is translated as CASSSHADTQYF. The chain carries TRBV27 and TRBJ2-3; D unclear. CDR3 size: 12 residues. CDR1 and CDR2 from the germline V gene are MNHEY and SMNVEV (reference sequence). V gave up 4 bases and J gave up 4 bases, with 6 bases separating them.

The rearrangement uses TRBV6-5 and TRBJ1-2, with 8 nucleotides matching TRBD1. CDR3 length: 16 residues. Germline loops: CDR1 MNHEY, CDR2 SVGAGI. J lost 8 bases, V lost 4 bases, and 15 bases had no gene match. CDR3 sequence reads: CASSSDRARIGGGYTF. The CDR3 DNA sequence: TGTGCCAGCAGTTCGGACAGGGCCAGGATTGGTGGGGGCTACACCTTC.

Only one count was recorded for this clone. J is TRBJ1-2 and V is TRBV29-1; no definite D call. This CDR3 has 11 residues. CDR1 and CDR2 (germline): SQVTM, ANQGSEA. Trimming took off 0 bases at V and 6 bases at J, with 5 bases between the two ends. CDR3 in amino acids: CSVEDQDGYTF. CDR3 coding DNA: TGCAGCGTTGAAGACCAGGATGGCTACACCTTC.

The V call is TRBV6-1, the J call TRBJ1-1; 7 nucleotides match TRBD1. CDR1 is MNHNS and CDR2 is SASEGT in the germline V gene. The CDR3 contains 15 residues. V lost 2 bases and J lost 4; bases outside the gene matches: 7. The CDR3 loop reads CASSESWAGGTEAFF. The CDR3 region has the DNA TGTGCCAGCAGTGAAAGTTGGGCAGGGGGCACTGAAGCTTTCTTT.

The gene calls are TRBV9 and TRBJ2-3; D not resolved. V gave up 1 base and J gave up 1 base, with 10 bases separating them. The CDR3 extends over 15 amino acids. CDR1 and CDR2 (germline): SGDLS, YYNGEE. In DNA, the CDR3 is TGTGCCAGCAGCGTAATGCTAGGGCGCACAGATACGCAGTATTTT. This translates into CASSVMLGRTDTQYF. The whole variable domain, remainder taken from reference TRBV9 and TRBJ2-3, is DSGVTQTPKHLITATGQRVTLRCSPRSGDLSVYWYQQSLDQGLQFLIQYYNGEERAKGNILERFSAQQFPDLHSELNLSSLELGDSALYFCASSVMLGRTDTQYFGPGTRLTVL.

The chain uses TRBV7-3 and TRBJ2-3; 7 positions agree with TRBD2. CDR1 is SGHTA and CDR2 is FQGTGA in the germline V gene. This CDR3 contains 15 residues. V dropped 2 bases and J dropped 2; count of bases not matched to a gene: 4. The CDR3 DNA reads TGTGCCAGCAGCTTAGGACTAGGTCACACAGATACGCAGTATTTT. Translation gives CASSLGLGHTDTQYF.

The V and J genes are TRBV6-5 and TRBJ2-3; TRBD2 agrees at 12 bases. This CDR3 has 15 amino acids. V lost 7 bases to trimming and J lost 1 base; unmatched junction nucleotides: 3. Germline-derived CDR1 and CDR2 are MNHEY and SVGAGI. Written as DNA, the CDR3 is TGTGCCAGCAAGACTAGCGGGGGAGGCACAGATACGCAGTATTTT. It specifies CASKTSGGGTDTQYF.

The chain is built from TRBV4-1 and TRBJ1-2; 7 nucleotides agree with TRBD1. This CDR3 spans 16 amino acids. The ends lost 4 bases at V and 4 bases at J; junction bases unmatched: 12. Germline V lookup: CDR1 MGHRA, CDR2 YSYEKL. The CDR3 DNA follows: TGCGCCAGCAGCCCAGGACAGGCGAGAGCCTCCTATGGCTACACCTTC. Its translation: CASSPGQARASYGYTF.

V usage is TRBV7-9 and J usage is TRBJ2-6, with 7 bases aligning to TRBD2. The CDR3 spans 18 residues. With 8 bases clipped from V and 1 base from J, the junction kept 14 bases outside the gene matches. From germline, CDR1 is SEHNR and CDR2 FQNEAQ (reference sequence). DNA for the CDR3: TGTGCCAGCCTCCGACGGGGAGGGAAACTTTCTGGGGCCAACGTCCTGACTTTC. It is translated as CASLRRGGKLSGANVLTF.

The CDR3 sequence is CSVLQTLSYNEQFF. The CDR3 DNA is TGCAGCGTTCTACAGACTCTCTCCTACAATGAGCAGTTCTTC. The rearrangement joins TRBV29-1 to TRBJ2-1; D uncertain. Deletions cut 5 bases from V and 0 bases from J, with 11 bases between. Germline lookup yields CDR1 SQVTM and CDR2 ANQGSEA. This CDR3 comprises 14 residues.

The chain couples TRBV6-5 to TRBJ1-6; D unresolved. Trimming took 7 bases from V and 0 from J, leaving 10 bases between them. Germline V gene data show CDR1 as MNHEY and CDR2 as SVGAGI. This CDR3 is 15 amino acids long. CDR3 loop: CASTRALSYNSPLHF. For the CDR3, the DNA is TGTGCCAGCACAAGGGCACTCTCCTATAATTCACCCCTCCACTTT.

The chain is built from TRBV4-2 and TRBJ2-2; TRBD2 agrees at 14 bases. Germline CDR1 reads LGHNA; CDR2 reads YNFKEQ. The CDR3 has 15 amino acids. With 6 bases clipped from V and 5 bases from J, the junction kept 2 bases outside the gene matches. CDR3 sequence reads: CASRGLAGGTGELFF. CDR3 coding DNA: TGTGCCAGCAGAGGACTAGCGGGAGGAACCGGGGAGCTGTTTTTT.

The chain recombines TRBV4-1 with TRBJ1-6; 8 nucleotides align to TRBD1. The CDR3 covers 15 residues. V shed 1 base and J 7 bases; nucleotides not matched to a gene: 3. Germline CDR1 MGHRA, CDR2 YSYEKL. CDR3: CASSQARQGNSPLHF. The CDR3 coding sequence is TGCGCCAGCAGCCAAGCAAGACAGGGGAATTCACCCCTCCACTTT.

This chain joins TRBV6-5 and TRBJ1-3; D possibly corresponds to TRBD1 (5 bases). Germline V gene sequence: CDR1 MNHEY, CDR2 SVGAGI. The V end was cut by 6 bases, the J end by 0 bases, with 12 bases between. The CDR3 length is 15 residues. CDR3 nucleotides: TGTGCCAGCAGCGACGGGACTCGCTCTGGAAACACCATATATTTT. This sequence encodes CASSDGTRSGNTIYF.

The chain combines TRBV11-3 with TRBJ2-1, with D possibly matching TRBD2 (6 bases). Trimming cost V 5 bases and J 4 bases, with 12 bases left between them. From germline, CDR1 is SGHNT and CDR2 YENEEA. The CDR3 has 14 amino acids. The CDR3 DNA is TGTGCCAGCAGCCCGGGAGTGCGGTACAATGAGCAGTTCTTC. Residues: CASSPGVRYNEQFF.

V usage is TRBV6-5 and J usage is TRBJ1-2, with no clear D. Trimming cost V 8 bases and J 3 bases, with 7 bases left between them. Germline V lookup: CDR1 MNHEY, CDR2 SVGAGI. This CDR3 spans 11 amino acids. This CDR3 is CASRTDYGYTF. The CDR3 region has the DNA TGTGCCAGCCGTACCGACTATGGCTACACCTTC.

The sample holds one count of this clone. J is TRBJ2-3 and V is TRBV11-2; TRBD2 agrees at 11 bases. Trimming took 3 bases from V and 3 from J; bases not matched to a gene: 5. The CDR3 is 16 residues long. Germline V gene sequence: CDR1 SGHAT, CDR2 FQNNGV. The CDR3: CASSFTSGGATDTQYF. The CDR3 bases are TGTGCCAGCAGCTTCACTAGCGGGGGTGCAACAGATACGCAGTATTTT.